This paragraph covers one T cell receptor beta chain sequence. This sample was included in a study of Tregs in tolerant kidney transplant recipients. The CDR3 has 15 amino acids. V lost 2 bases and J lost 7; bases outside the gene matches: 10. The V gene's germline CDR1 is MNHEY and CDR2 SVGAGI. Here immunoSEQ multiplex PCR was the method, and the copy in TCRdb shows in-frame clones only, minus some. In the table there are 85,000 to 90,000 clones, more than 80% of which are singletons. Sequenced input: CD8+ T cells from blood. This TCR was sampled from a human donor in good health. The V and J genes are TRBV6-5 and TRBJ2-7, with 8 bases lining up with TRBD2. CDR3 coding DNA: TGTGCCAGCAGTTACGCCGCGGGAGCGGGGGAAGAGCAGTACTTC. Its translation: CASSYAAGAGEEQYF.